This TCR beta chain was profiled in a study of monozygotic twins with inflammatory bowel disease (dated by TCRdb to the late 2010s). Turning to the overall study: A total of some 30 monozygotic twin pairs were included in the full study, comprising nine German pairs (four IBD-concordant, five IBD-discordant) and 19 IBD-discordant Danish pairs. Within discordant pairs, disease-associated traits were sought mainly by comparing IBD patients with their genetically identical healthy co-twins. Each individual had, on average, about 151 000 unique TCRalpha sequences and 181 000 unique TCRbeta sequences available for analysis.

From each donor, an approximately 2.5 ml peripheral blood sample was drawn into PAXgene tubes and stored at -80 degrees C. Without any T cell sorting, total RNA was extracted from whole blood using the PAXgene blood miRNA kit on an automated QIAcube. Peripheral blood from monozygotic twin pairs, either concordant or discordant for inflammatory bowel disease, underwent deep TCRalpha and TCRbeta repertoire profiling that used unique molecular barcoding. For every twin pair, smoking habits were documented, and each individual was categorised as a current, former or never smoker. The germline V gene provides CDR1 SGHTA and CDR2 FQGNSA. Its CDR3 holds 15 amino acids, cysteine through phenylalanine. A DNA sequence was not provided. What the work shows at the level of the full study, not this receptor alone: Different T cell subtypes could not be distinguished in the analysis. No single strong signal or clonotype linked to IBD turned up in the results, so the idea that one exists was not supported. Because patients received different immunosuppressive treatments, the repertoires may have picked up extra background noise and variability between individuals. Concordant and discordant twins showed no difference in repertoire similarity, possibly because of limited statistical power. TCRbeta repertoire diversity, by inverse Simpson index, was decreased in IBD patients compared with their healthy co-twins. Compared with healthy twins, IBD patients had fewer clonotypes in common with other individuals, a difference most pronounced in patients showing signs of disease activity.

Comment on this clonotype: It lacks a known antigen.

The library was built by means of 5' RACE. For each TCR library, approximately 3.5 ug of total RNA was used. cDNA was synthesized with SMARTScribe reverse transcriptase in eight separate reactions per sample. During cDNA synthesis, template switching introduced unique molecular identifiers that contained a 6-nucleotide sample barcode. Two nested PCRs of approximately 16 and 9 cycles amplified the TCRalpha and TCRbeta cDNA, and bead purification followed each PCR. Before amplification, the cDNA was treated with uracil DNA-glycosylase and purified using the QIAquick PCR purification kit. The second PCR added Illumina TruSeq-compatible adapters along with sample-specific barcodes. Library quality and concentration were assessed using TapeStation and Qubit, and approximately 5 ng of each library was pooled. The pooled libraries were sequenced with 2 x 100 bp reads and custom sequencing primers on an Illumina HiSeq2500 single-index Rapid Run. In the paper's pipeline: PCR and sequencing errors were corrected by UMI-based consensus assembly using MiGEC version 1.2.6. MiXCR version 2.1.1 was used to carry out V(D)J alignment, clonotype assembly and CDR3 extraction. To normalise gene usage, clonotype sharing and MAIT/NKT TCR abundance, the top 1000, 10 000 and 20 000 clonotypes in each sample were analysed. After downsampling to 27 000 UMIs, diversity was calculated as the inverse Simpson index using the vegan R package. Paired Mann-Whitney U tests were applied to discordant twin pairs, and Benjamini-Hochberg correction was used for multiple testing. After reprocessing by TCRdb, each CDR3 protein sequence is one entry, and no DNA is given. The V and J calls follow TCRdb's processing rather than the paper's. This sample's table carries a few hundred thousand distinct CDR3 sequences. 2% to 3% of the sample comes from the top ten.

This receptor was identified in a human donor with ulcerative colitis or Crohn's disease, or a healthy co-twin of an affected twin (not recorded which). The sequence is built from TRBV7-2 and TRBJ1-5. Sequencing used blood. The encoded CDR3 is CASSLFGDSNQPQHF.